The sequence of this T cell receptor (beta chain) was determined in a study of beta chain features in type 1 diabetes. Study summary: Patients were similar to healthy donors in age and gender (as well as in cell yields).

With regard to this clone: Antigen: not known.

Expressed TCRB transcripts got sequenced, as all isolated RNA was reverse transcribed. This table comes from immunoSEQ multiplex PCR, and its TCRdb copy is limited to in-frame clones, with some not included. The sample consists of about 620,000 clones, around 15% of them appearing once. Germline lookup yields CDR1 LNHDA and CDR2 SQIVND (reference sequence). V gave up 6 bases and J gave up 1 base, with 12 bases separating them. This CDR3 region has 15 residues. Study-wide points: Patients with type 1 diabetes showed fewer VDJ junction insertions and more deletions. No resolution was reached here on whether HLA type influences TCRB rearrangement. TCRB CDR3s from Type 1 diabetes patients were moderately but significantly shorter in all four CD4+ subsets.

The receptor's source is a young man in good health. This chain connects TRBV19 to TRBJ2-2, with D perhaps matching TRBD1 (6 bases). Sequenced sample: naive CD4+ T cells from blood. DNA for the CDR3: TGTGCCAGTAGAGGACAGCCTGTGAACACCGGGGAGCTGTTTTTT. As protein: CASRGQPVNTGELFF.